Sequencing of this TCR beta chain was carried out in a study of blood T cell repertoires in COVID-19. On the study more broadly: Specimens from acute and convalescent COVID-19 originated in the United States, Italy and Spain. From T cells, B-cell-depleted T cells, or PBMCs came the material, which was cDNA or gDNA.

Sequencing used immunoSEQ multiplex PCR; TCRdb keeps in-frame clones, though not all of them. The sample includes about 97,000 clones, roughly nine tenths of them seen just once. What was sequenced was peripheral blood. The TCR originated in a man aged 45-65 years with acute or convalescent COVID-19.

This CDR3 reads CASSQRGTGELFF. Here the CDR3 DNA reads TGTGCCAGCAGCCAACGGGGTACCGGGGAGCTGTTTTTT. This chain links TRBV3-1 (or the pseudogene TRBV3-2) with TRBJ2-2, with D tentatively TRBD2 (5 bases). Germline V CDR1 and CDR2: LGHDT, YNNKEL (reference sequence). This CDR3 region has 13 residues. Trimming stripped 2 bases from V and 5 bases from J, with 6 bases between.